This T cell receptor (beta chain) was retrieved from a study of blood T cells in healthy people across ages. Study-level results: Higher diversity and more naive CD4+ cells were features of long-lived donors, compared to aged donors. A strong correlation was found between TCR beta diversity and the percentage of naive T cells.

This clonotype was observed a handful of times. Its target is unknown. Each of the donors had roughly 10 milliliters of peripheral blood drawn into EDTA-treated Vacutainer tubes. Each sample gave at least 6.5 million isolated PBMCs. CDR3 length: 15 residues. V dropped 1 base and J dropped 0 bases, with 10 bases sitting between them. Germline V lookup: CDR1 SQVTM, CDR2 ANQGSEA. A second PCR of about 7 to 12 cycles used a sample-barcoded 5' primer and a J-beta primer mix. In TCRdb, the 5' RACE reads were re-called with MiXCR into one record per CDR3 protein. The sample yields approximately 850,000 distinct CDR3 sequences, roughly 64% seen once.

Sequencing used blood. The rearrangement joins TRBV29-1 to TRBJ2-1; maybe TRBD2 (5 bases). This receptor was obtained from a man aged 25-40 years in good health. CDR3 sequence: CSVEGGKSSYNEQFF. CDR3 sequence (DNA): TGCAGCGTTGAAGGAGGGAAAAGCTCCTACAATGAGCAGTTCTTC.